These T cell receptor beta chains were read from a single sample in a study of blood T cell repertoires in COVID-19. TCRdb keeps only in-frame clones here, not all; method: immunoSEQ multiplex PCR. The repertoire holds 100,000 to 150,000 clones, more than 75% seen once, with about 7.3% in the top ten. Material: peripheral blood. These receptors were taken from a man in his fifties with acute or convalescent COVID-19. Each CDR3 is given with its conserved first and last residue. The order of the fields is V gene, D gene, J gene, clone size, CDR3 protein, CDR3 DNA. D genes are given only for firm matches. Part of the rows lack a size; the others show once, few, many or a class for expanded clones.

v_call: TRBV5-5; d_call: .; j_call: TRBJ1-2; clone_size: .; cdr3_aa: CASSPRDNYGYTF; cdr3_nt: TGTGCCAGCAGCCCCAGGGATAACTATGGCTACACCTTC
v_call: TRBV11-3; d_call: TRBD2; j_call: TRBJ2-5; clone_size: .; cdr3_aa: CASSLAFGTSARGSQYF; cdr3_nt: TGTGCCAGCAGCCTTGCCTTTGGGACTAGCGCTCGGGGTAGCCAGTACTTC
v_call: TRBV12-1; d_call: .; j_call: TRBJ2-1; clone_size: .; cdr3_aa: CASSQDRVDNPLNEQFF; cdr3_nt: TGTGCCAGCAGCCAGGACAGGGTGGATAATCCGTTGAATGAGCAGTTCTTC
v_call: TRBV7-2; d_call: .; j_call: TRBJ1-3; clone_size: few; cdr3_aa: CASSLAGRSGNTIYF; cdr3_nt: TGTGCCAGCAGCTTAGCTGGCCGCTCTGGAAACACCATATATTTT
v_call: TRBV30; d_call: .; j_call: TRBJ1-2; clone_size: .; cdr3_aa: CAWRGRKGYTF; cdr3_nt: TGTGCCTGGAGGGGGCGAAAAGGCTACACCTTC
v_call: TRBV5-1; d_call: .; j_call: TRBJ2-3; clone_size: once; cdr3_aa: CASSSGSDSTDTQYF; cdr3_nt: TGCGCCAGCAGCTCAGGGTCTGACAGCACAGATACGCAGTATTTT
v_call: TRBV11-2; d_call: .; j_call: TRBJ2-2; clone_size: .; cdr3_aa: CASSPKEVFTGELFF; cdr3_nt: TGTGCCAGCAGCCCAAAGGAGGTGTTCACCGGGGAGCTGTTTTTT
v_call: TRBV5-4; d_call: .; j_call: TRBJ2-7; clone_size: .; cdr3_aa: CASSKEDSLPSYEQYF; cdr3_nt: TGTGCCAGCAGCAAAGAGGACAGTCTTCCCTCCTACGAGCAGTACTTC
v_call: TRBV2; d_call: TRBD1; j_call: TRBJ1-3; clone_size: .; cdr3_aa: CASRGQGSGNTIYF; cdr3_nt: TGTGCCAGCAGGGGACAGGGCTCTGGAAACACCATATATTTT
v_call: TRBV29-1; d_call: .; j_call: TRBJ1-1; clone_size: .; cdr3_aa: CSARGFAEAFF; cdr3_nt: TGCAGCGCCAGGGGTTTTGCTGAAGCTTTCTTT
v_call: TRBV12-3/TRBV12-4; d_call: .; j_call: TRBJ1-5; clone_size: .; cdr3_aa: CASRSANQPQHF; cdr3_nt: TGTGCCAGCAGGTCAGCGAATCAGCCCCAGCATTTT
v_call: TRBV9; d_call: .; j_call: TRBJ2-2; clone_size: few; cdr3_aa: CASSVAGSATGELFF; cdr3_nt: TGTGCCAGCAGCGTGGCCGGGAGTGCCACCGGGGAGCTGTTTTTT
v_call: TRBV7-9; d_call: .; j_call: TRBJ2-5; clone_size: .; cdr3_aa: CASSLGRLQETQYF; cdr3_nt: TGTGCCAGCAGCTTAGGCAGACTCCAAGAGACCCAGTACTTC
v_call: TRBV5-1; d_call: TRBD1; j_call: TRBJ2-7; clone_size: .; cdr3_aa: CASSRRGQGDEQYF; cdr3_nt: TGCGCCAGCAGCCGCCGGGGACAGGGAGACGAGCAGTACTTC
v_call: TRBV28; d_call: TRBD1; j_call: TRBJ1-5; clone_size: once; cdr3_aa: CASSIPGQEDQPQHF; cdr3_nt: TGTGCCAGCAGTATTCCGGGACAGGAGGATCAGCCCCAGCATTTT
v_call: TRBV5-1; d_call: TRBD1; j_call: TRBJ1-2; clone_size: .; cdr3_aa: CASSLGQGILYGYTF; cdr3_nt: TGCGCCAGCAGCTTGGGACAGGGTATTTTGTATGGCTACACCTTC
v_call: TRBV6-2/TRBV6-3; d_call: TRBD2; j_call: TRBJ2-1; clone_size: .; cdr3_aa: CASSPSLAGGHNEQFF; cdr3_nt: TGTGCCAGCAGTCCCTCTCTAGCGGGAGGCCACAATGAGCAGTTCTTC
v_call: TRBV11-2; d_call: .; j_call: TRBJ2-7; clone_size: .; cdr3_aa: CASSLGQGVEQYF; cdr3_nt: TGTGCCAGCAGCTTGGGGCAGGGTGTCGAGCAGTACTTC
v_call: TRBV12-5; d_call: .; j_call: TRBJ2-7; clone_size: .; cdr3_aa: CASGSQYLSYEQYF; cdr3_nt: TGTGCTAGTGGCTCCCAGTACCTCTCCTACGAGCAGTACTTC
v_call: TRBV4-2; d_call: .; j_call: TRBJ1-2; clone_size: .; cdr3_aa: CASSQVLGHGGYGYTF; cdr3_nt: TGTGCCAGCAGCCAAGTGTTGGGGCATGGGGGGTATGGCTACACCTTC
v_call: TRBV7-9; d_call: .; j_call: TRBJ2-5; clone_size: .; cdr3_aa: CASSSPPGGAGETQYF; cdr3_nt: TGTGCCAGCAGCTCACCGCCGGGGGGCGCCGGAGAGACCCAGTACTTC
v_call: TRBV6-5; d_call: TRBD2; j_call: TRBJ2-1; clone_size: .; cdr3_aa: CASRAGGWNEQFF; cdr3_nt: TGTGCCAGCAGGGCGGGAGGGTGGAATGAGCAGTTCTTC
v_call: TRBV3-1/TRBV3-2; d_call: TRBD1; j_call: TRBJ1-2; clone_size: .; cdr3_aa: CASSPRTGGIGGYTF; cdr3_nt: TGTGCCAGCAGCCCTCGGACAGGGGGCATTGGGGGCTACACCTTC
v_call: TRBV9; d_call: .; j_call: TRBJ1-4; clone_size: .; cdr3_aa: CASSASLREKLFF; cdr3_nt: TGTGCCAGCAGCGCCTCGCTCCGGGAAAAACTGTTTTTT
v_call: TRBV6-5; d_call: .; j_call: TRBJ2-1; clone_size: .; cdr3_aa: CASSRGSYNEQFF; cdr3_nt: TGTGCCAGCTCGCGGGGCTCCTACAATGAGCAGTTCTTC
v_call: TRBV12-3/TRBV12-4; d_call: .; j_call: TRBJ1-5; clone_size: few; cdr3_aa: CASSFGSNQPQHF; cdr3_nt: TGTGCCAGCAGTTTCGGGAGCAATCAGCCCCAGCATTTT
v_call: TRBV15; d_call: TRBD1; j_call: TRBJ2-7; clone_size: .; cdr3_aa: CATSTLSTGLREQYF; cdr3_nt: TGTGCCACCAGCACCCTCTCGACAGGGTTGCGGGAGCAGTACTTC
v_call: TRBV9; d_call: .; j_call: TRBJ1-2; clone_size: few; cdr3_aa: CASSAYEANYGYTF; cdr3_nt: TGTGCCAGCAGCGCCTACGAAGCTAACTATGGCTACACCTTC
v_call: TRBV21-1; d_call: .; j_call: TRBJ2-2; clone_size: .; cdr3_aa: CASSKNSGRARYGELFF; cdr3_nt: TGTGCCAGCAGCAAAAATAGCGGGAGGGCCCGTTACGGGGAGCTGTTTTTT
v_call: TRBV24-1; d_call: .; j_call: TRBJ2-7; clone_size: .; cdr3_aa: CATSPGSTYEQYF; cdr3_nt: TGTGCCACCAGCCCGGGAAGTACCTACGAGCAGTACTTC
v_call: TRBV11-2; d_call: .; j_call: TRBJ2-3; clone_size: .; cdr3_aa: CASSLEGRLATSTDTQYF; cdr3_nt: TGTGCCAGCAGCTTAGAGGGGAGGTTAGCGACTAGCACAGATACGCAGTATTTT
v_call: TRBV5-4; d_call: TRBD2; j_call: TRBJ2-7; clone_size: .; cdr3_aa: CASSAGGYEQYF; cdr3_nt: TGTGCCAGCAGCGCGGGAGGCTACGAGCAGTACTTC
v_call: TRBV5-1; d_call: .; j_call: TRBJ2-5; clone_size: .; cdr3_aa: CASRSGIGTPARETQYF; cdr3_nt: TGCGCCAGCAGATCTGGCATCGGGACTCCTGCCCGGGAGACCCAGTACTTC
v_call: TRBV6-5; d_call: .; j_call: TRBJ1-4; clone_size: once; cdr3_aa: CASTYARDYDEKLFF; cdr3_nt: TGTGCCAGCACCTACGCCCGGGATTACGATGAAAAACTGTTTTTT
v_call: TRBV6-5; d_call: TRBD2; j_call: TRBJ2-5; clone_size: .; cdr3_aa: CASSSLAGTTQETQYF; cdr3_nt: TGTGCCAGCAGTTCTTTAGCGGGAACTACCCAAGAGACCCAGTACTTC
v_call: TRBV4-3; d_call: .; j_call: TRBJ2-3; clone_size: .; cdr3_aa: CASSQDGGAGFTDTQYF; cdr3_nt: TGCGCCAGCAGCCAAGATGGGGGGGCGGGCTTCACAGATACGCAGTATTTT
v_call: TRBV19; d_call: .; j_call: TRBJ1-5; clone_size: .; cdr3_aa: CASSIGQTRGIRQNQPQHF; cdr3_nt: TGTGCCAGTAGTATAGGACAGACCCGTGGGATTAGGCAAAATCAGCCCCAGCATTTT
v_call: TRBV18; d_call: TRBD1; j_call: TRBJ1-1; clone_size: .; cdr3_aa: CASSPRQGRAEAFF; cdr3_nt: TGTGCCAGCTCACCTCGACAGGGGAGGGCTGAAGCTTTCTTT